This record covers a single TCR beta chain. What this receptor recognizes is not known. No per-base quality is available; no much larger clone lies one base away. This sample is drawn from a study of cytomegalovirus exposure and HLA in healthy donors (dated by TCRdb to about 2017). Regarding the research as a whole: According to an earlier analysis of several hundred of the donors, 150 million to 200 million T cells yielded 120 million or so unique TCR beta sequences and about 300 Gb of sequence data. Using immunosequencing, the study profiled T cell repertoires from 500 to 800 subjects and related those repertoires to cytomegalovirus serostatus. Every discovery cohort repertoire had been produced on one sequencing platform. Typing coverage varied by locus: about 620-630 donors for A, B, C, DRB1 and DQB1; more than 500 for DQA1; nearly 610 for DPA1; 400 to 480 for DPB1. On average, over 200,000 unique TCR beta nucleotide sequences were sequenced per donor among a few hundred genotyped donors of the cohort, with 15% to 20% of those sequences being non-productive. Rather than drawing on any new phenotypic data, the later analysis identified candidate immune exposures from TCR beta sequences and the way those sequences occurred across donors. A later analysis re-examined previously published TCR beta repertoires from about 670 donors and added high-resolution HLA genotyping to investigate patterns of TCR occurrence. An early release covering approximately 600 HLA-typed donors comprised 250 to 350 gigabases of sequencing data and some 79 million unique TCR sequences. The study aimed to test whether signatures of past pathogen exposure could be identified by cataloging public T cell receptors. HLA typing included class I and class II loci at four-digit resolution. Donor age, sex, ethnicity and CMV serostatus were collected together with the repertoire data. The study combined high-throughput TCR immunosequencing, statistical association of individual TCRs with disease status, and machine learning to predict cytomegalovirus infection status. In addition to the first cohort of 666 subjects, a separate validation cohort of 120 different subjects was used. A later genetic analysis used genome-wide SNP genotypes for about 60% of the roughly 700 donors, treating that subset as a discovery cohort. A few DR-DQ haplotypes were treated as single units for association and clustering because of strong linkage in the cohort. In an earlier analysis of 587 of the donors, high-throughput TCR beta sequencing was used to judge whether each TCR beta V gene segment behaved as functional or pseudogenic. The genetic ancestry cluster associated with self-reported Caucasian donors included 65% to 90% of the approximately 410 genotyped donors.

The cohort consisted of 650 to 850 healthy bone marrow donors. All cohort members were sampled while nominally healthy, although unrecorded immune exposures were likely present. The donor was CMV seropositive and belonged to the group of 250 to 350 seropositive cohort members. A peripheral blood sample was provided by each donor, and peripheral blood mononuclear cells were used for TCR beta sequencing. Genomic DNA was extracted from the blood cell samples with the Qiagen DNeasy Blood Extraction Kit. The germline ends are 11 bases apart after V is trimmed by 1 base and J by 4 bases. Based on the germline V gene, the CDR1 and CDR2 sequences are LGHNA and YSLEER. Including cysteine and phenylalanine, the CDR3 has 15 amino acids. Here the CDR3 DNA is all that survives: 45 bases in frame from base 1. What the work shows at the level of the full study, not this receptor alone: Most TCR sequences were seen in very few donors, while some public TCRs were found in many individuals. Three of the identified cytomegalovirus-associated TCR beta chains were confirmed in vitro to be specific for cytomegalovirus antigens. A later analysis found that most CMV-associated TCR beta chains appeared HLA-restricted, with HLA associations seemingly driven largely by CMV exposure. Because counts were too low, 15 to 20 rarely observed V segments, including chromosome 9 orphons, were excluded from the earlier analysis of about 500 of the donors. When HLA alleles, especially DR and DQ, strongly co-occurred, TCR associations were difficult to assign to individual alleles. Several of the top co-occurrence clusters appeared to be linked to parvovirus B19, influenza, CMV and Epstein-Barr virus, according to a later analysis. Correlated functional status among segregating V segments might reflect linkage disequilibrium, but an unknown experimental factor could not be ruled out. In a later analysis, TCR association rates were found to vary across HLA loci, with the most associated TCRs seen for DRB1 alleles and the fewest for HLA-C alleles. In this cohort, only TCR beta chains were sequenced, and detectable features were limited by the absence of alpha or paired-chain data. CMV serostatus was the only immune exposure information available for the cohort. In the study, 150 to 200 TCR beta chains were listed as associated with cytomegalovirus. The presence/absence analyses assumed that sequencing depth was roughly uniform across donors, and that assumption may not be true. An association between a missense DCLRE1C variant and V-gene and J-gene trimming of TCR beta chains was found in a later genetic analysis and replicated in an independent cohort. At a false discovery rate of 0.05, a later analysis linked 16,951 TCR beta sequences to specific HLA alleles. Because HLA typing was missing for some donors at each locus, association tests included only the typed subset. A further reported finding was that TCR beta sequences accurately predicted the HLA-A and HLA-B alleles for most subjects in the first cohort. In a later analysis, HLA-associated TCR beta chains showed more clonal expansion and lower generation probabilities than non-associated chains that were equally common. In an earlier analysis of 500 to 650 of the donors, most TCR beta V segments appeared in productive rearrangements about 87% or about 30% of the time, broadly matching IMGT annotations. Some IMGT-functional V segments, including TRBV6-2 and TRBV6-3, could not be distinguished by the 87-base-pair reads and were therefore excluded. The classifier was reported to diagnose cytomegalovirus status with high specificity and sensitivity in both the original cohort and the validation cohort. A later genetic analysis reported fewer N-insertions in productive TCRs among donors in an Asian-associated ancestry cluster than the roughly 640-donor mean. The authors suggested that the approach could potentially be extended to other disease states and immunological phenotypes. A group of highly shared sequence variants was considered likely to be a technical artifact of the sequencing pipeline.

Library preparation employed the immunoSEQ multiplex PCR assay. The multiplex PCR relied on a mix of 60 forward primers for TCR Vbeta segments and 13 reverse primers for TCR Jbeta segments. A multiplex PCR assay on genomic DNA amplified the CDR3 region of rearranged TCR beta genes. On the Illumina HiSeq System, the amplified TCR beta libraries were sequenced as 87-base-pair reads. Per the source publication's procedure: In a later analysis, roughly 80 million unique TCR beta chains were counted across the 650 to 750 repertoires, and approximately 11 million of these chains were shared by at least two donors. A nearest-neighbor algorithm error-corrected the raw reads and collapsed the reads into unique sequences, merging closely related sequences to remove PCR and sequencing errors. To assign V, D and J gene segments, CDR3 sequences were aligned to IMGT reference sequences. For a sequence to be retained, a match of at least six nucleotides to both a V gene segment and a J gene segment was required. Rearrangements were classified as productive when the CDR3 lacked stop codons and remained in frame with V and J, and all other rearrangements were classified as non-productive. CDR3 was defined according to IMGT convention as the region running from the second conserved V-encoded cysteine to the conserved J-encoded phenylalanine. The earlier analysis of about 610 of the donors excluded sequences that lacked an unambiguous match to a single V gene segment. An earlier analysis of fewer than 750 of the donors called V segments functional above 56.7% productive rearrangements and segregating when the between-donor standard deviation exceeded 5%. A statistical classification framework was built for diagnosing cytomegalovirus status from the catalog of TCR beta chain sequences. In a later analysis, TCR nucleotide sequences were compared against IMGT/GENE-DB human TR gene sequences so that V and J genes could be assigned. The TCRdist pipeline was used in a later analysis to assign CDR3 sequences and most-parsimonious VDJ recombination scenarios. In a later analysis, every TCR beta chain was defined by the combination of its CDR3 amino acid sequence and its V-gene family, and reads without a unique V-gene family were dropped. A later analysis removed 500 to 600 highly shared, low-generation-probability nucleotide sequences to deal with suspected cross-contamination and a sequencing artifact. For each public chain, a later analysis derived a clonal expansion index from normalized ranks of inferred template counts within each repertoire. A later analysis computed generation probabilities with a VDJ recombination model fitted to out-of-frame rearrangements, and checked the results against IGoR. In a later analysis, TCR-TCR, TCR-HLA and TCR-CMV co-occurrence was scored with hypergeometric tests, and a repertoire-size bias correction was applied to TCR pairs. To estimate false discovery rates, a later analysis permuted the HLA or CMV assignments 20 times. In a later analysis, co-occurring TCRs were grouped with DBSCAN, and TCRdist sequence similarity was added when clustering was performed within HLA-allele-positive subsets. Co-occurrence clustering excluded repertoires with fewer than 30,000 or more than 120,000 public chains, plus five with anomalous nucleotide sharing. TCRdb's version of the immuneACCESS table is confined to in-frame rearrangements and falls short of the full clone set. An unresolved V gene accounts for under half of the shortfall where checked; the remainder is of unknown origin. V and J calls and clone size come straight from that table; D and trimming were deduced from the DNA. In all, the sample holds around 120,000 clones, and about four fifths of those were seen once. Jointly, the top ten make up 8.5% to 10% of the sample.

The sequence derives from a female donor in good health and CMV-seropositive. The sequence links TRBV4-3 to TRBJ1-3; TRBD1 is perhaps the D gene, given 5 matching bases. Sample: PBMCs. The CDR3 corresponds to CASSQGAGSGNTIYF. The sequenced DNA is TGCGCCAGCAGCCAAGGGGCAGGGTCGGGAAACACCATATATTTT.